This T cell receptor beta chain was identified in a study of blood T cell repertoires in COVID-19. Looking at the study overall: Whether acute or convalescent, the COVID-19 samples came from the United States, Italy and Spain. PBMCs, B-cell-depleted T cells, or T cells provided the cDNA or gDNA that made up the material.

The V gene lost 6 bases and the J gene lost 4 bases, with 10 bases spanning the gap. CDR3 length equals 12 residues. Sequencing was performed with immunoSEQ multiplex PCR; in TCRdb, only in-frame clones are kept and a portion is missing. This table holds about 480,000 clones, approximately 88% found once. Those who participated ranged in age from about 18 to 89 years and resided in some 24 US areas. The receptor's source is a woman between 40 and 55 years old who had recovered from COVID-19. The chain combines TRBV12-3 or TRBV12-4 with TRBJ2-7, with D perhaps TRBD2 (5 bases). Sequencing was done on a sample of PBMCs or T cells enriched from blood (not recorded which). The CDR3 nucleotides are TGTGCCAGCAGCCCCCGGGATTACGAGCAGTACTTC. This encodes CASSPRDYEQYF.